This T cell receptor (beta chain) was recovered during a study of blood T cell repertoires in COVID-19 (dated by TCRdb to the early 2020s). Concerning the study at large: Samples covering the acute and convalescent phases of COVID-19 were provided by collaborators in the United States, Italy and Spain. Where HLA class I and class II types were available, the types were taken from metadata supplied by the sample provider, not from assay-based typing. Samples were obtained from the ongoing ImmuneRACE study (first 160 participants) and from 1,254 subjects provided by 6 global collaborators. Subjects who had been exposed to COVID-19, were actively infected with it, or had recovered from it provided the deeply sampled blood TCRbeta repertoires that made up the dataset. The material from the prospective study consisted of cDNA or gDNA derived from T cells, B-cell-depleted T cells, or PBMCs. The repertoires were made available in a free public database intended to serve as a resource for research on the immune response to SARS-CoV-2. Nearly every sample came with metadata listing a de-identified subject ID, COVID-19 status, age in years and sex.

Sequences LGHNA (CDR1) and YNFKEQ (CDR2) are obtained from the germline V gene. From the cysteine through the phenylalanine, the CDR3 covers 16 amino acids. Here the CDR3 DNA is all that survives: 48 bases in frame from base 1. Trimming at the junction amounts to 0 bases on V and 5 bases on J, and the germline ends lie 16 bases apart. Notes on this clone: The clone's antigen remains unknown. No per-base quality is available; no much larger clone lies one base away.

TCRbeta CDR3 regions were amplified from genomic DNA by means of the immunoSEQ Assay, a bias-controlled multiplex PCR. Turning to the authors' computational methods: Nucleated cell counts per sample were estimated from amplification of reference gene primers within the assay. Sequence reads were collapsed and filtered to measure the absolute abundance of every unique TCRbeta CDR3 rearrangement. For each sample, productive Simpson clonality was calculated as the square root of Simpson's diversity index over productive rearrangements. TCRdb limited this immuneACCESS table to in-frame rearrangements with V and J called. A share of clones is missing; checked studies link under half to unresolved V genes, and the rest is unexplained. For V, J and clone size, that table is used; D and trimming come from the DNA. A total of some 250,000 clones appear in this sample, 86% of them only once. Of the sample, 2.2% falls within the top ten clones.

Overall study outcomes, separate from this receptor: The quantity of clinical and demographic metadata differed by source and by participant and was supplied without curation.

Samples from volunteer blood donors who had recovered from COVID-19 were contributed by a second Seattle source. Each collaborating institution followed its own protocols to collect whole blood in K2EDTA tubes. For TCRbeta analysis, collaborators shipped samples as frozen whole blood, isolated PBMCs, or DNA extracted from either of those sample types. The TCR sequence derives from a man aged 30 to 39 who had recovered from COVID-19. Sequencing was done on a sample of peripheral blood. The rearranged chain carries TRBV4-2 and TRBJ1-2; no D gene is confidently identified. At the DNA level, the sequence is TGTGCCAGCAGCCAAGATCCCTGGGAGGGTGGGTATGGCTACACCTTC. Its amino acids are CASSQDPWEGGYGYTF.